Given below is one T cell receptor beta chain in context. Antigen unknown. This sample was taken from a study of T-cell memory formation after mild COVID-19. MiXCR, run by TCRdb on the 5' RACE reads, gives a single entry per CDR3 protein. The table shows 350,000 to 500,000 distinct CDR3 sequences, with roughly a quarter occurring only once. Germline V CDR1 and CDR2: SQVTM, ANQGSEA. V was cut by 0 bases and J by 13 bases, with 9 bases left in between. The length of the CDR3 is 11 residues. Study-wide points: Most CD4+ clones that shrank were in CM and EM, while CD8+ ones turned up in EMRA. CD4/CD8 balance characterized clones contracting day 15 to 85, and CD4+ skew characterized later expanders. The appearance of some responding clones in pre-infection memory suggested that cross-reactive memory joined.

What was sequenced was PBMCs or a T cell subset sorted from them (not recorded which). The chain employs TRBV29-1 and TRBJ1-4; tentative D call: TRBD1 (5 bases). The sequence came from an adult woman who had mild COVID-19 (a few samples of this study predate the infection). Cell type and time point are not known. The CDR3 reads CSVEDQGRLFF. For the CDR3, the DNA is TGCAGCGTTGAAGACCAGGGAAGACTGTTTTTT.